This T cell receptor beta chain was identified during a study of cytomegalovirus exposure and HLA in healthy donors. General study findings and limits: There were some public TCRs occurring in many donors, but most TCR sequences were rare.

The roughly 120-subject validation cohort, separate from the roughly 700-subject first cohort, included the donors. TCRdb keeps only in-frame clones here, not all; method: immunoSEQ multiplex PCR. Here the sample spans approximately 90,000 clones, 80% to 95% being singletons. In regard to this clone: Antigen: not known.

The germline CDR1 and CDR2 sequences are MNHEY and SMNVEV (reference sequence). V was cut by 5 bases and J by 8 bases, with 9 bases left in between. The CDR3 extends over 11 amino acids. The sequenced sample was PBMCs. The clonotype comes from a woman under 40 in good health and CMV-seropositive. This chain links TRBV27 with TRBJ1-1, with D perhaps matching TRBD1 (5 bases). CDR3 in DNA: TGTGCCAGCAGTGCAGGGAGGGAAGCTTTCTTT. Residues: CASSAGREAFF.